The 4 T cell receptor beta chains given below trace back to one sample, sequenced in a study of blood T cell repertoires in COVID-19. This table comes from immunoSEQ multiplex PCR, and its TCRdb copy is limited to in-frame clones, with some not included. This table holds approximately 91,000 clones, roughly nine tenths found once. The sequenced material came from peripheral blood. Receptor source: a man between 65 and 79 years old with acute or convalescent COVID-19.

The V call is TRBV28, the J call TRBJ1-2; no clear D gene. V shed 2 bases and J shed 2 bases, with 9 bases lying between them. The CDR3 has 14 residues. The germline CDR1 and CDR2 sequences are MDHEN and SYDVKM. The CDR3 here is CASSLPPENYGYTF. CDR3 bases: TGTGCCAGCAGTTTACCCCCAGAAAACTATGGCTACACCTTC.

The chain carries TRBV5-6 and TRBJ1-2; 7 bases line up with TRBD1. The CDR3 runs to 14 residues. Trimming removed 2 bases from V and 8 bases from J; junction bases left unmatched: 9. Looked up from germline, CDR1 is SGHDT and CDR2 is YYEEEE. The CDR3 sequence: CASSFGQGTEGYTF. The DNA for the CDR3 is TGTGCCAGCAGCTTTGGGCAGGGGACAGAGGGCTACACCTTC.

This chain links TRBV6-1 with TRBJ1-3, with D perhaps matching TRBD1 (5 bases). The CDR3 covers 14 residues. Germline V gene lookup returns CDR1 MNHNS and CDR2 SASEGT. V lost 2 bases to trimming and J lost 1 base, with 6 bases between them. CDR3 in DNA: TGTGCCAGCAGTGAACGGGGGTCTGGAAACACCATATATTTT. As protein: CASSERGSGNTIYF.

The J gene is TRBJ1-6, the V gene TRBV19; D ambiguous. This CDR3 spans 12 amino acids. V shed 3 bases and J shed 6 bases, with 3 bases lying between them. Per the germline V gene, CDR1 is LNHDA and CDR2 is SQIVND (reference sequence). The chain's CDR3 is CASSIFNSPLHF. The DNA of the CDR3 is TGTGCCAGTAGTATCTTTAATTCACCCCTCCACTTT.